This entry is about one T cell receptor beta chain. Its target is not known. The study ran its PCR with 60 Vbeta and 13 Jbeta primers. Here immunoSEQ multiplex PCR was the method, and the copy in TCRdb shows in-frame clones only, minus some. This table holds some 110,000 clones, roughly 73% found once. The data were taken from a study of cytomegalovirus exposure and HLA in healthy donors. Study conclusions and caveats: One cluster of highly shared sequence variants probably arose as a sequencing artifact.

Losses at the gene ends were 6 bases for V and 8 bases for J; bases not matched to a gene: 12. From germline, CDR1 is MNHNS and CDR2 SASEGT. CDR3 length: 14 amino acids. This TCR came from a woman in her twenties or thirties in good health and CMV-seronegative. The gene calls are TRBV6-1 and TRBJ1-2; 7 nucleotides align to TRBD1. The sample comprised PBMCs. The CDR3 sequence is CASRRTGESRGYTF. The CDR3 DNA follows: TGTGCCAGCAGGCGAACAGGGGAATCGCGGGGCTACACCTTC.